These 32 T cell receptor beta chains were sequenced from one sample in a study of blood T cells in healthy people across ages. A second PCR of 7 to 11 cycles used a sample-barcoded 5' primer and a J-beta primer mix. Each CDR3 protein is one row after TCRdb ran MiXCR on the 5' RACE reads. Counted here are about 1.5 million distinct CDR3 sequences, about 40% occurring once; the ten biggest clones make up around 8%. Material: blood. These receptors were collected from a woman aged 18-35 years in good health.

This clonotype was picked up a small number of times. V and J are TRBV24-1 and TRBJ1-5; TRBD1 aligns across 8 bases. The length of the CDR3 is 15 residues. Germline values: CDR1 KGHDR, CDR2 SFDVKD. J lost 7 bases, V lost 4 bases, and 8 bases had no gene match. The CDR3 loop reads CATSDKGQAGQPQHF. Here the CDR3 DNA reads TGTGCCACCAGTGACAAGGGACAGGCGGGCCAGCCCCAGCATTTT.

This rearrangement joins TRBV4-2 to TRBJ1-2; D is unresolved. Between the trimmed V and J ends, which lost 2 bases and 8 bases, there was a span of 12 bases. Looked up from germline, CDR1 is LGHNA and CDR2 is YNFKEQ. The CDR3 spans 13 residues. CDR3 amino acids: CASSQPGSEGYTF. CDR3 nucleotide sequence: TGTGCCAGCAGCCAACCGGGTTCGGAAGGCTACACCTTC.

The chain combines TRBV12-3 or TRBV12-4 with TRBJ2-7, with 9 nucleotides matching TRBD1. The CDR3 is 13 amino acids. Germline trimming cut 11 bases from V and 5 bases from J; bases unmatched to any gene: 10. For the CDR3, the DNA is TGTGCCTCGCATCGTACAGGGGGCAACGAGCAGTACTTC. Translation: CASHRTGGNEQYF.

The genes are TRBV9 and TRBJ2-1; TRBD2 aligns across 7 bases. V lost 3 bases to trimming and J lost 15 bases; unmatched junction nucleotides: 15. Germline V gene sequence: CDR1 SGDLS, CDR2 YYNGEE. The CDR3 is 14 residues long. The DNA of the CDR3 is TGTGCCAGCAGCGCCGGGACTACCACTGGAAGAAGGTTCTTC. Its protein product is CASSAGTTTGRRFF.

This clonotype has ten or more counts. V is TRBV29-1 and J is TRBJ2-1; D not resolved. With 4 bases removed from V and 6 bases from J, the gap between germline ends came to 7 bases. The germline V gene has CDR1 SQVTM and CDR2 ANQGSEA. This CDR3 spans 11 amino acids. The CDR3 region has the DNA TGCAGCGTTGTGCTGGGCAATGAGCAGTTCTTC. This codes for CSVVLGNEQFF.

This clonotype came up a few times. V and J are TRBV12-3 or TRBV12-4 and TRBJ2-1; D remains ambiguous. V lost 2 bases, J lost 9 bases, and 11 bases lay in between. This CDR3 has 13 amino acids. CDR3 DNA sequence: TGTGCCAGCAGTTTAACGGAGCTCGGTGAGCAGTTCTTC. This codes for CASSLTELGEQFF.

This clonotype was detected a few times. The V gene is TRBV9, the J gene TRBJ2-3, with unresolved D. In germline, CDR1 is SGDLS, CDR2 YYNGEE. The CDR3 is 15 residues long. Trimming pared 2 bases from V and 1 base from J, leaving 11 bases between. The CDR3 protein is CASSVSPSGTDTQYF. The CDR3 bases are TGTGCCAGCAGCGTCTCTCCTAGTGGCACAGATACGCAGTATTTT. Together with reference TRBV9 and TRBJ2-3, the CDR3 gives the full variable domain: DSGVTQTPKHLITATGQRVTLRCSPRSGDLSVYWYQQSLDQGLQFLIQYYNGEERAKGNILERFSAQQFPDLHSELNLSSLELGDSALYFCASSVSPSGTDTQYFGPGTRLTVL.

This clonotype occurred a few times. CDR3 in amino acids: CSARDRRDQETQYF. DNA for the CDR3: TGCAGTGCTAGAGATCGGCGGGACCAAGAGACCCAGTACTTC. The rearrangement links TRBV20-1 to TRBJ2-5; tentative D call: TRBD2 (5 bases). Germline lookup yields CDR1 DFQATT and CDR2 SNEGSKA (reference sequence). The germline V and J ends were trimmed by 0 bases and 0 bases, with 8 bases remaining between them. The CDR3 totals 14 residues.

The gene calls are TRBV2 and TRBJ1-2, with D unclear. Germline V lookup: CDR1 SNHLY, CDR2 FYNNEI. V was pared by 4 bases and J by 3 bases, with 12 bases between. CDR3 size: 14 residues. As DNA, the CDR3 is TGTGCCAGCAGTGTTCCAGCACACGACTATGGCTACACCTTC. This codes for CASSVPAHDYGYTF. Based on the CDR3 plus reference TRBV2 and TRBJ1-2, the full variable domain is EPEVTQTPSHQVTQMGQEVILRCVPISNHLYFYWYRQILGQKVEFLVSFYNNEISEKSEIFDDQFSVERPDGSNFTLKIRSTKLEDSAMYFCASSVPAHDYGYTFGSGTRLTVV.

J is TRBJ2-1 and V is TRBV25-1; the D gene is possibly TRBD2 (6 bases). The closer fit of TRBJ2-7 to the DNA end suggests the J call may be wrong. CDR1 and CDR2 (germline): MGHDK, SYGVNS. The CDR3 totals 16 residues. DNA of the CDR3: TGTGCCAGCAGTGAAATAGCGGTCAGCTCCTACAATGAGCAGTACTTC. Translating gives CASSEIAVSSYNEQYF.

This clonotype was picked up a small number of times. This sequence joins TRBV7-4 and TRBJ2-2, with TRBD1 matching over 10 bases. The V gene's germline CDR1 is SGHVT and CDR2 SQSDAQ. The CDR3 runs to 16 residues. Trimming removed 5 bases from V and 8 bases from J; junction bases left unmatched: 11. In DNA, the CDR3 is TGTGCCAGCAGCCACACCCGGGACAGGGGAAAGGGGGAGCTGTTTTTT. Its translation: CASSHTRDRGKGELFF.

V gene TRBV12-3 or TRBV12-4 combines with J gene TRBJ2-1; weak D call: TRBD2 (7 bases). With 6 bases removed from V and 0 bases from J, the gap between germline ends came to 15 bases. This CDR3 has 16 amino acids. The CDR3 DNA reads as TGTGCCAGCAGCCCCGGGGGGCCGAGCTCCTACAATGAGCAGTTCTTC. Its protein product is CASSPGGPSSYNEQFF.

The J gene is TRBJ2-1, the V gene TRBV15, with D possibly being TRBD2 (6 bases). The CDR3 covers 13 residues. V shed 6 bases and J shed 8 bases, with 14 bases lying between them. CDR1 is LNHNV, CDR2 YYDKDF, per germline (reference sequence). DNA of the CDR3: TGTGCCACCAGTATCGGGGGTTGGGATGAGCAGTTCTTC. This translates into CATSIGGWDEQFF.

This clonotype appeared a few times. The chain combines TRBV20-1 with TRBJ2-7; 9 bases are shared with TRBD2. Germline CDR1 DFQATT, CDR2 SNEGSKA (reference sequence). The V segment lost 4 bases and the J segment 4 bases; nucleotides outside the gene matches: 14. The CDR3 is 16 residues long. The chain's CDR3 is CSATPRLKRGVYEQYF. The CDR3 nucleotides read TGCAGTGCTACCCCCCGACTTAAGCGGGGGGTGTACGAGCAGTACTTC.

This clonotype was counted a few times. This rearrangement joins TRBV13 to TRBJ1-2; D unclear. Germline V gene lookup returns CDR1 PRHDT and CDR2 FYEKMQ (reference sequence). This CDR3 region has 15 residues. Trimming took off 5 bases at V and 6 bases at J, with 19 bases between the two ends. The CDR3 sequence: CASSLPGYDGDGYTF. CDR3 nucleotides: TGTGCCAGCAGCCTACCGGGGTACGACGGCGATGGCTACACCTTC.

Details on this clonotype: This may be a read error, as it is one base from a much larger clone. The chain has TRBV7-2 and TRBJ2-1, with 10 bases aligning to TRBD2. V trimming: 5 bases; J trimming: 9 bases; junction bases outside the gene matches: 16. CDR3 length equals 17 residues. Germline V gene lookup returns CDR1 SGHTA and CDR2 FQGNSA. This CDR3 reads CASSRRSSGGSPSEQFF. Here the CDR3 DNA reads TGTGCCAGCAGCCGACGTTCTAGCGGGGGTTCCCCAAGTGAGCAGTTCTTC.

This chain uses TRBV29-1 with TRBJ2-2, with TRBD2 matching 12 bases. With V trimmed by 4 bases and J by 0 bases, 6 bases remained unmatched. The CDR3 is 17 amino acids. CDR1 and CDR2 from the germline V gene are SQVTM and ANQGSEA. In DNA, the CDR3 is TGCAGCGTTGGGGGACTAGCGGGTTACGCGAACACCGGGGAGCTGTTTTTT. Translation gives CSVGGLAGYANTGELFF.

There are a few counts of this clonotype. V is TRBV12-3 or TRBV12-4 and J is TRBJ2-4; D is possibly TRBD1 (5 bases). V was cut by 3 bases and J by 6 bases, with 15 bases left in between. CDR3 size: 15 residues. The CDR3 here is CASSFVLTDINIQYF. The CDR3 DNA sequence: TGTGCCAGCAGTTTTGTTTTGACAGATATAAACATTCAGTACTTC.

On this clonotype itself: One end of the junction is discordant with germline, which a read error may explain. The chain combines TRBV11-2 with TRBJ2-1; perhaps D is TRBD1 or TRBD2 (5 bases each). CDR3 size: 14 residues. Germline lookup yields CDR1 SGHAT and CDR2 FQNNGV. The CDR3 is CASSFPGTINGQFF. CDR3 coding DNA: TGTGCCAGCAGCTTCCCCGGGACCATCAATGGGCAGTTCTTC.

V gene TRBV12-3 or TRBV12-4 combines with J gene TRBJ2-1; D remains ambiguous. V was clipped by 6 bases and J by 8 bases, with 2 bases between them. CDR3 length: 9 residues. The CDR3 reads CASSHEQFF. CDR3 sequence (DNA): TGTGCCAGCAGCCATGAGCAGTTCTTC.

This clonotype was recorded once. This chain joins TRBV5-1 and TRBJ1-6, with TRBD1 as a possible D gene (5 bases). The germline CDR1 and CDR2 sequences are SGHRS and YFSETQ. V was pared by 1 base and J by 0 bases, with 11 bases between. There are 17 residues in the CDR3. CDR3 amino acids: CASSLLDTSSYNSPLHF. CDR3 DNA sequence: TGCGCCAGCAGCTTGCTGGACACGAGCTCCTATAATTCACCCCTCCACTTT.

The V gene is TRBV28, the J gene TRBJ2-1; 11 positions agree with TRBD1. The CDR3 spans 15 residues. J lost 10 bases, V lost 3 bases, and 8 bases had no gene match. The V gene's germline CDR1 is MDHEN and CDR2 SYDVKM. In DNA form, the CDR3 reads TGTGCCAGCAGTTTTTACGGACAGGGGGCCTACGAGCAGTTCTTC. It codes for CASSFYGQGAYEQFF.

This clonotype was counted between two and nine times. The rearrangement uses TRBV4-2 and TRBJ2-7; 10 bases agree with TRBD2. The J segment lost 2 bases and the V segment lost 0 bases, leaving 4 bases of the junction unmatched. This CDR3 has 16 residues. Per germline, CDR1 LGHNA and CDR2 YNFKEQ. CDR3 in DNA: TGTGCCAGCAGCCAAGATTCACTAGCGGGGCCCTACGAGCAGTACTTC. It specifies CASSQDSLAGPYEQYF.

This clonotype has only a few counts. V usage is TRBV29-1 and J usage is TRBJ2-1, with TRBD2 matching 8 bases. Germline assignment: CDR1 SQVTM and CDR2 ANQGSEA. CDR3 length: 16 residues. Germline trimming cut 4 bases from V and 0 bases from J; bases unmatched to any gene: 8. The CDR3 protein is CSVAAGGTTSYNEQFF. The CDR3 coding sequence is TGCAGCGTTGCGGCGGGAGGAACGACCTCCTACAATGAGCAGTTCTTC.

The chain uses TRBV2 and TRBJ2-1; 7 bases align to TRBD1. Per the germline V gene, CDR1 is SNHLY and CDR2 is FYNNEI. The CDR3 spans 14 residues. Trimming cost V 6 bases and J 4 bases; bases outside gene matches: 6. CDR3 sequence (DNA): TGTGCCAGCAGACGGGACAGCGTATACAATGAGCAGTTCTTC. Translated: CASRRDSVYNEQFF.

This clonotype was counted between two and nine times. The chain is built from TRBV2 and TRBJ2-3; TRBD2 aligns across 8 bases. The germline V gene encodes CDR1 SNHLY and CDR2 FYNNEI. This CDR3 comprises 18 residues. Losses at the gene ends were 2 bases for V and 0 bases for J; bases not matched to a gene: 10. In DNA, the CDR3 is TGTGCCAGCAGTGAATTCCCACGGACTAGCAGAAGCACAGATACGCAGTATTTT. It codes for CASSEFPRTSRSTDTQYF.

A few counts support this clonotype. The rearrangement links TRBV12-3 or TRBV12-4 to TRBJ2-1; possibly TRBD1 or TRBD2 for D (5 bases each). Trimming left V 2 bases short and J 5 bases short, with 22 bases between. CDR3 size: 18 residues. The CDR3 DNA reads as TGTGCCAGCAGTTTATACGGCCGAGGGGTCTTAGGACACAATGAGCAGTTCTTC. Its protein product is CASSLYGRGVLGHNEQFF.

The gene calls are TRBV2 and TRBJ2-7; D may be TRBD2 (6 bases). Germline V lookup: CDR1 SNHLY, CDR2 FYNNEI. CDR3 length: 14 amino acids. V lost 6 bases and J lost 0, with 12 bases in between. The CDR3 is CASRRGPSSYEQYF. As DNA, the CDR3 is TGTGCCAGCAGGCGGGGCCCAAGCTCCTACGAGCAGTACTTC.

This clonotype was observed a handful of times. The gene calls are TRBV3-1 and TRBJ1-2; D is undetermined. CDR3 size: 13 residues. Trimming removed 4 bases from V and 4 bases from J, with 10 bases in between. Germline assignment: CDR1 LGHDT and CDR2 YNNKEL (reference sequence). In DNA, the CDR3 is TGTGCCAGCAGCCCCGAAAATTCCTATGGCTACACCTTC. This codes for CASSPENSYGYTF.

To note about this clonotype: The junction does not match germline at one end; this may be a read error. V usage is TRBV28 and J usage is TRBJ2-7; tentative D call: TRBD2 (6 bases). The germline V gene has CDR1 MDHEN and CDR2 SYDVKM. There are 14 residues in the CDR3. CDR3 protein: CASRLAGLAYEQYF. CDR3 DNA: TGTGCCAGCCGTTTGGCGGGACTGGCCTACGAGCAGTACTTC.

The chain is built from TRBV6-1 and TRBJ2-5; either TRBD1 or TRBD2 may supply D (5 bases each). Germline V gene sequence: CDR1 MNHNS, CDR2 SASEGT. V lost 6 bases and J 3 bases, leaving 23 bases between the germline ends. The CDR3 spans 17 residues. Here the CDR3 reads CASSPIWASGLEETQYF. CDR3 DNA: TGTGCCAGCAGCCCCATTTGGGCCTCGGGGCTGGAAGAGACCCAGTACTTC.

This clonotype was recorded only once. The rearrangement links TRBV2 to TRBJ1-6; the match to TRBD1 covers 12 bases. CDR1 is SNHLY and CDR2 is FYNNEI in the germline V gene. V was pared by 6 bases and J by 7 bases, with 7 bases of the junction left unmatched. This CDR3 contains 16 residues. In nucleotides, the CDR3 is TGTGCCAGCAGCCCCCCGGGACAGGGGGCCAATTCACCCCTCCACTTT. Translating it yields CASSPPGQGANSPLHF.